The clone carrying this TCR beta chain was counted once. Its specificity is not known. Naive-designated CD8 cells lacked CD45RO, were positively enriched for CCR7, and omitted terminally differentiated effector memory CD45RA+ cells. These data originate in a study of shared clonotypes between healthy human individuals. The V gene's germline CDR1 is SGDLS and CDR2 YYNGEE. The CDR3 covers 19 residues. Unmatched junction bases numbered 20, after V lost 4 bases and J lost 5 bases. General study findings and limits: Expectations were that clonotype sharing among donors would be affected by sequencing depth.

Sequencing used immunoSEQ multiplex PCR; TCRdb keeps in-frame clones, though not all of them. The table lists some 2,100,000 clones, approximately 94% of them singletons. Sequencing was performed on naive CD8+ T cells from PBMCs. The gene calls are TRBV9 and TRBJ2-2; 7 positions agree with TRBD2. This receptor was identified in a man younger than 35 in good health. Some clones in this sample may be carry-over from other donors' samples. The CDR3 bases are TGTGCCAGCAGCCCCCTCCTGTCTGGGCGGGAGAGGAGGACCGGGGAGCTGTTTTTT. This translates into CASSPLLSGRERRTGELFF.